This TCR beta chain was found in a study of T cell responses to AZD1222 COVID-19 vaccine listed by TCRdb under 2021. For the wider study: AZD1222 recipients given second doses at about 4 weeks or at about 12 weeks were pooled, since spike-specific TCR depth and breadth were not found to differ between the two schedules. TCR sequencing was performed for about 240 trial participants, of whom 200 to 210 were given two doses of AZD1222 and around 26 were given two doses of MenACWY control vaccine. Trial participants were enrolled by age into subgroups of 18-55, 56-69 and 70-plus years, and around 150, 29 and 61 TCR-sequenced participants, respectively, were included in these subgroups. The full study reports these points: The vaccine-associated CD4 TCRs covered the entire spike protein, and the dominant responses fell in regions 160-218 and 743-854. No day 14 peak-response samples were available, so repertoires were characterized only after the peak T cell response. The 56-69-year group was small, and its depth increase did not reach significance, likely because of low power. Conclusions about previously exposed vaccinees are limited because only a handful of AZD1222 recipients were SARS-CoV-2 seropositive at baseline. Participants were mostly white British and included more females than males, and it was suggested by the authors that clonal diversity may have been underestimated. After two AZD1222 doses, both the breadth and the depth of spike-specific TCRs were significantly higher than at day 0 and than in MenACWY recipients. Nearly half of unique spike-specific TCRs reportedly recognized epitopes outside regions mutated in the B.1.351 and B.1.1.7 variants.

The CDR3 regions of human TCRbeta chains were analyzed by immunosequencing. The study's own analysis went as follows. TCRs in the repertoires were matched against a reference library of SARS-CoV-2-specific TCRs that had been generated with the MIRA antigen-specificity platform. Breadth was defined as the fraction of unique TCRs that were SARS-CoV-2-associated, and depth was defined as the fraction of total T cells that were SARS-CoV-2-associated. Each spike-specific TCR was assigned to its reactive spike region and to a CD4 or CD8 class using the MIRA data. Log10-transformed breadth and depth values were compared by one-way ANOVA with Sidak's multiple comparisons tests. Not all clones reach the TCRdb copy of this immuneACCESS table, which keeps in-frame sequences only. Checked studies attribute under half of the gap to unresolved V genes and leave the rest unexplained. V, J and clone size were drawn from that table, and D and trimming were deduced from the DNA. The sample table shows about 130,000 clones, and approximately 80% are seen once. The ten biggest clones cover 4.1% of the sample.

CDR1 and CDR2 are read off the germline V gene as MNHEY and SVGAGI. The junction carries 13 bases between V and J, which are trimmed by 6 bases and 4 bases respectively. The CDR3 holds 14 amino acids from the cysteine to the phenylalanine. Solely the CDR3 DNA is kept, with 42 bases framed from the first base. Regarding this clone: The clone's antigen remains unknown. No clone much larger than this one lies a single base away; base qualities are absent.

This specimen's time point label, interpreted: baseline before first vaccination. Vaccinee samples were obtained from the UK trials COV001 and COV002, which included a single-blind randomized controlled phase 2/3 trial of AZD1222 (ChAdOx1 nCoV-19) in healthy adults. Trial participant PBMC samples were collected at day 0 and day 28 after the second dose for TCRbeta chain sequencing. The receptor comes from an adult in good health. The chain was built from TRBV6-5 and TRBJ1-5; TRBD1 is a weak D gene call, 6 bases matching. The material sequenced was peripheral blood, taken on day 0 of AZD1222 vaccination. This receptor has the CDR3 CASRTGTTNQPQHF. The base sequence is TGTGCCAGCAGGACCGGGACAACTAATCAGCCCCAGCATTTT.